This TCR beta chain appears in the sequencing data of a study of T-cell memory formation after mild COVID-19. Study summary: Among the donors, TCR clusters were largely specific to each donor. Notes on the study in general: Cross-reactive memory seemingly joined, as some responding clones were found in pre-infection memory. Day 15 to 85 contracting clones showed balanced CD4/CD8; day 15 to 37 expanders favored CD4+.

The CDR3 is made up of 13 amino acids. V lost 0 bases, J lost 8 bases, and 10 bases lay in between. Germline values: CDR1 SGHAT, CDR2 FQNNGV. After 5'RACE with constant-segment primers, TCR alpha and TCR beta cDNA libraries carrying sample barcodes and UMIs were obtained. TCRdb processed the 5' RACE reads anew with MiXCR; each CDR3 protein has one entry. The sample holds fewer than 250,000 distinct CDR3 sequences, roughly a tenth seen once. The sample holds a few counts of this clonotype. Antigen specificity is unknown. This chain uses TRBV11-2 with TRBJ1-2; a possible D gene is TRBD1 (5 bases). Sequenced input: PBMCs or a T cell subset sorted from them (not recorded which). The receptor was derived from a young man who had mild COVID-19 (a few samples of this study predate the infection). Cell type and time point are not known. The CDR3 nucleotides read TGTGCCAGCAGCTTAGAGGCAGGGTTGGGCTACACCTTC. This sequence encodes CASSLEAGLGYTF.